This entry lists 27 T cell receptor beta chains sequenced from one sample in a study of blood T cell repertoires in COVID-19. Sequencing was performed with immunoSEQ multiplex PCR; in TCRdb, only in-frame clones are kept and a portion is missing. The sample includes about 140,000 clones, approximately 80% of them seen just once. The sample consisted of peripheral blood. The receptors shown here come from an elderly woman with active or convalescent COVID-19.

Regarding this clone: The junction shows a germline mismatch at one end, possibly a read error. The chain recombines TRBV6-1 with TRBJ2-7; TRBD1 might be the D (6 bases). Germline loops: CDR1 MNHNS, CDR2 SASEGT. This CDR3 has 15 residues. CDR3 region: CASREGQLDSYEQYF. CDR3 nucleotide sequence: TGTGCCAGCAGGGAAGGACAGCTCGACTCCTACGAGCAGTACTTC.

This chain's CDR3 is CASSQGQGRGTDTQYF. The CDR3 coding sequence is TGCGCCAGCAGCCAGGGACAGGGGAGGGGTACAGATACGCAGTATTTT. The rearrangement joins TRBV4-1 to TRBJ2-3, with 10 bases lining up with TRBD1. The CDR3 covers 16 residues. The V gene end was trimmed by 3 bases and the J gene end by 3 bases; junction bases not matched to a gene: 6. Per germline, CDR1 MGHRA and CDR2 YSYEKL.

This chain connects TRBV24-1 to TRBJ2-1; 11 positions agree with TRBD1. The CDR3 is made up of 16 amino acids. CDR1 KGHDR and CDR2 SFDVKD come from the germline V gene. After removal of 3 bases from V and 3 bases from J, the junction contained 3 bases not matched to a gene. The DNA of the CDR3 is TGTGCCACCAGTGATGGACAGGGGGCGCGCTACAATGAGCAGTTCTTC. It encodes CATSDGQGARYNEQFF.

The sample holds a few counts of this clone. J is TRBJ2-2 and V is TRBV28; 9 bases map to TRBD1. The CDR3 extends over 13 amino acids. The germline V gene encodes CDR1 MDHEN and CDR2 SYDVKM. The V and J ends lost 9 bases and 3 bases, in that order; junction bases with no gene match: 2. Here the CDR3 DNA reads TGTGCCAGTAGGACAGGGGACACCGGGGAGCTGTTTTTT. It codes for CASRTGDTGELFF.

This clone was counted at least ten times. The rearrangement uses TRBV28 and TRBJ1-2, with D perhaps TRBD1 (6 bases). The CDR3 has 15 amino acids. CDR1 and CDR2 (germline): MDHEN, SYDVKM. V was shortened by 1 base and J by 0 bases, with 9 bases between the two germline ends. The CDR3 DNA reads as TGTGCCAGCAGTTTATTTGGGGGCCCTAACTATGGCTACACCTTC. Translation: CASSLFGGPNYGYTF.

The rearrangement joins TRBV2 to TRBJ1-6; 12 bases are shared with TRBD1. Germline V gene data show CDR1 as SNHLY and CDR2 as FYNNEI. The CDR3 is 18 residues long. V lost 4 bases to trimming and J lost 0 bases; unmatched junction nucleotides: 4. Written as DNA, the CDR3 is TGTGCCAGCAGTGCGGGACAGGGGGCCCGCTCCTATAATTCACCCCTCCACTTT. It yields the protein CASSAGQGARSYNSPLHF.

DNA for the CDR3: TGTGCCAGCAGCATCGGGACAGGGTTTGAAAAACTGTTTTTT. Its translation: CASSIGTGFEKLFF. The V and J genes are TRBV11-2 and TRBJ1-4, with TRBD1 matching 9 bases. V shed 5 bases and J 7 bases; nucleotides not matched to a gene: 5. Germline V gives CDR1 SGHAT, CDR2 FQNNGV. The CDR3 spans 14 residues.

This clone has just one count. V and J are TRBV18 and TRBJ1-1; 9 bases agree with TRBD1. V was pared by 2 bases and J by 0 bases, with 4 bases of the junction left unmatched. CDR3 length: 16 residues. Germline V lookup: CDR1 KGHSH, CDR2 LQKENI. The CDR3 DNA is TGTGCCAGCTCACCATCGGACAGGGGTATGAACACTGAAGCTTTCTTT. Translation: CASSPSDRGMNTEAFF.

The CDR3 loop reads CATARGKETQYF. In nucleotides, the CDR3 is TGTGCCACCGCCCGGGGGAAAGAGACCCAGTACTTC. The chain couples TRBV2 to TRBJ2-5; TRBD2 might be the D (6 bases). The CDR3 is 12 amino acids. V was trimmed by 10 bases and J by 3 bases, leaving 12 bases between them. Germline CDR1 is SNHLY and CDR2 is FYNNEI.

This clone was recorded only once. The chain recombines TRBV5-1 with TRBJ2-7, with 7 bases lining up with TRBD1. The ends lost 4 bases at V and 0 bases at J; junction bases unmatched: 10. CDR1 SGHRS and CDR2 YFSETQ come from the germline V gene. The CDR3 runs 16 residues. DNA for the CDR3: TGCGCCAGCAGCCCAAGGGCCGACAGGGTCTCCTACGAGCAGTACTTC. It encodes CASSPRADRVSYEQYF.

V usage is TRBV28 and J usage is TRBJ1-3; no firm D call. The germline V gene encodes CDR1 MDHEN and CDR2 SYDVKM. V was clipped by 8 bases and J by 4 bases, with 15 bases between them. The CDR3 is 14 amino acids. The CDR3 reads CASLPGGTGNTIYF. The CDR3 coding sequence is TGTGCCAGCCTCCCTGGAGGTACCGGAAACACCATATATTTT.

This chain joins TRBV7-3 and TRBJ1-2; maybe TRBD1 (6 bases). The CDR3 contains 15 residues. V was trimmed by 5 bases and J by 4 bases, leaving 17 bases between them. Germline V gene data show CDR1 as SGHTA and CDR2 as FQGTGA. The CDR3, as DNA: TGTGCCAGCAGCAGAGGGTCGGGACAAGTCTATGGCTACACCTTC. This sequence encodes CASSRGSGQVYGYTF.

The V gene is TRBV16, the J gene TRBJ2-7; the match to TRBD2 covers 7 bases. In germline, CDR1 is KGHSY, CDR2 FQNENV. CDR3 length equals 15 residues. The junction had 6 bases not matched to a gene; V was cut back by 2 bases and J by 2 bases. CDR3 protein: CASSQKREAPYEQYF. The CDR3 region has the DNA TGTGCCAGCAGCCAAAAACGGGAGGCTCCCTACGAGCAGTACTTC.

The chain recombines TRBV28 with TRBJ1-4, with unresolved D. The CDR3 has 15 amino acids. Germline values: CDR1 MDHEN, CDR2 SYDVKM. The V gene lost 5 bases and the J gene lost 3 bases, with 13 bases spanning the gap. CDR3 protein: CASSRRSSANEKLFF. CDR3 bases: TGTGCCAGCAGTCGACGGAGCTCGGCTAATGAAAAACTGTTTTTT.

The CDR3 DNA reads as TGCGCCAGCAGCGTTCAGGGTACAACTAATGAAAAACTGTTTTTT. This translates into CASSVQGTTNEKLFF. This sequence joins TRBV5-1 and TRBJ1-4, with D possibly matching TRBD1 (5 bases). In germline, CDR1 is SGHRS, CDR2 YFSETQ. CDR3 length: 15 residues. V lost 4 bases and J 0 bases, leaving 10 bases between the germline ends.

The chain couples TRBV9 to TRBJ2-3, with TRBD2 identical over 7 bases. The trim removed 0 bases at V and 4 bases at J, leaving 5 bases unmatched. The CDR3 runs 15 residues. CDR1 and CDR2 from the germline V gene are SGDLS and YYNGEE. CDR3 sequence reads: CASSVVGGKADTQYF. The CDR3 nucleotides read TGTGCCAGCAGCGTAGTCGGGGGGAAGGCAGATACGCAGTATTTT. The variable domain in full, completed from reference TRBV9 and TRBJ2-3, reads DSGVTQTPKHLITATGQRVTLRCSPRSGDLSVYWYQQSLDQGLQFLIQYYNGEERAKGNILERFSAQQFPDLHSELNLSSLELGDSALYFCASSVVGGKADTQYFGPGTRLTVL.

The CDR3 region is CASSRETGGGYTF. CDR3 nucleotide sequence: TGTGCCAGCAGCCGCGAAACAGGTGGCGGCTACACCTTC. The rearrangement links TRBV14 to TRBJ1-2; TRBD1 might be the D (5 bases). Germline CDR1 is SGHDN and CDR2 is FVKESK. The V gene lost 4 bases and the J gene lost 8 bases, with 14 bases spanning the gap. The CDR3 has 13 residues.

The chain recombines TRBV6-5 with TRBJ1-1, with 9 nucleotides matching TRBD1. V was pared by 2 bases and J by 4 bases, with 5 bases of the junction left unmatched. This CDR3 has 15 amino acids. CDR1 and CDR2 (germline): MNHEY, SVGAGI. The CDR3 coding sequence is TGTGCCAGCAGTTACGAAATGACAGGGGGCACTGAAGCTTTCTTT. Protein sequence: CASSYEMTGGTEAFF.

The chain links TRBV3-1 (or the pseudogene TRBV3-2) to TRBJ2-3; D uncertain. Looked up from germline, CDR1 is LGHDT and CDR2 is YNNKEL (reference sequence). This CDR3 has 12 amino acids. Trimming cost V 1 base and J 4 bases, with 3 bases left between them. In DNA, the CDR3 is TGTGCCAGCAGCCAAGCGTCAGATACGCAGTATTTT. Encoded protein: CASSQASDTQYF.

This rearrangement joins TRBV4-2 to TRBJ2-1; TRBD2 might be the D (6 bases). Germline lookup yields CDR1 LGHNA and CDR2 YNFKEQ. The CDR3 has 16 amino acids. Trimming left V 3 bases short and J 0 bases short, with 12 bases between. CDR3 DNA: TGTGCCAGCAGCCACATAGCGGCGAGCTCCTACAATGAGCAGTTCTTC. Protein sequence: CASSHIAASSYNEQFF.

The chain is built from TRBV2 and TRBJ1-1, with unresolved D. There are 13 residues in the CDR3. Trimming removed 7 bases from V and 4 bases from J, with 13 bases in between. Per germline, CDR1 SNHLY and CDR2 FYNNEI. Written as DNA, the CDR3 is TGTGCCAGCATGGAGGCGCGTGGCACTGAAGCTTTCTTT. This encodes CASMEARGTEAFF.

The chain uses TRBV3-1 (or the pseudogene TRBV3-2) and TRBJ2-7; maybe TRBD2 (6 bases). The CDR3 has 16 residues. V lost 0 bases and J lost 2, with 14 bases in between. CDR1 and CDR2 from the germline V gene are LGHDT and YNNKEL (reference sequence). The CDR3 protein is CASSQEAGTDPYEQYF. CDR3 in DNA: TGTGCCAGCAGCCAAGAAGCCGGGACTGACCCCTACGAGCAGTACTTC.

This clone was counted a few times. The V and J genes are TRBV7-8 and TRBJ1-1, with D maybe TRBD1 (6 bases). Germline values: CDR1 SGHVS, CDR2 FQNEAQ. This CDR3 has 14 amino acids. Deletions cut 6 bases from V and 2 bases from J, with 13 bases between. In DNA, the CDR3 is TGTGCCAGCAGAGCGGGGGCCGCCAACACTGAAGCTTTCTTT. Amino acids: CASRAGAANTEAFF. The full variable domain, with the rest looked up from reference TRBV7-8 and TRBJ1-1, is GAGVSQSPRYKVAKRGQDVALRCDPISGHVSLFWYQQALGQGPEFLTYFQNEAQLDKSGLPSDRFFAERPEGSVSTLKIQRTQQEDSAVYLCASRAGAANTEAFFGQGTRLTVV.

The chain employs TRBV27 and TRBJ2-7; D is undetermined. Deletions cut 3 bases from V and 0 bases from J, with 18 bases between. The CDR3 totals 17 residues. CDR1 is MNHEY, CDR2 SMNVEV, per germline (reference sequence). The CDR3 DNA reads TGTGCCAGCAGTTTTCAGGTCCCGACACAAAGCTCCTACGAGCAGTACTTC. Its translation is CASSFQVPTQSSYEQYF.

The chain uses TRBV6-5 and TRBJ2-1; D remains unclear. The V and J ends lost 2 bases and 1 base respectively, with 9 bases between them. This CDR3 spans 15 amino acids. Looked up from germline, CDR1 is MNHEY and CDR2 is SVGAGI. As DNA, the CDR3 is TGTGCCAGCAGTTACGGCTTCCAATCCTACAATGAGCAGTTCTTC. This codes for CASSYGFQSYNEQFF.

The rearrangement links TRBV7-3 to TRBJ2-7; D possibly corresponds to TRBD1 (6 bases). The V and J ends lost 5 bases and 4 bases respectively, with 15 bases between them. The germline CDR1 and CDR2 sequences are SGHTA and FQGTGA. This CDR3 contains 14 residues. The CDR3 region is CASSPFGGGYEQYF. CDR3 DNA sequence: TGTGCCAGCAGCCCGTTTGGGGGCGGGTACGAGCAGTACTTC.

The sample holds a few counts of this clone. The V and J genes are TRBV2 and TRBJ2-7; 8 bases agree with TRBD1. Germline V gives CDR1 SNHLY, CDR2 FYNNEI. The CDR3 extends over 13 amino acids. Trimming took 11 bases from V and 1 from J; bases not matched to a gene: 7. CDR3 in amino acids: CACSRTGSYEQYF. CDR3 coding DNA: TGTGCCTGTTCTAGGACAGGGTCCTACGAGCAGTACTTC.